A single sample gave rise to the 13 T cell receptor delta chains below, sequenced in a study of Vδ1+ human thymocytes. RNA was extracted from the cells and then reverse transcribed. CDR3 amplicons came from multiplex PCR with pooled V-gene forward and constant-region reverse primers. TCRdb re-processed the multiplex PCR reads via CATT. The sample records 50,000 to 60,000 delta-chain clones, about 15% being singletons. Study-wide results and limits: Highly polyclonal TRG and TRD repertoires with Gaussian CDR3 length distributions appeared in thymus.

Their target antigens are unknown. The sequenced material came from Vdelta1+ gamma-delta thymocytes from the thymus. Subset reported: FACS-sorted CD3+ TCRalphabeta- TCRVdelta1+ TCRVdelta2- thymocytes. These receptors were taken from a girl less than two years old who had congenital heart surgery.

This clone turned up a few times. The chain combines TRDV1 with TRDJ1; D gene unclear. This CDR3 spans 15 amino acids. The V and J ends lost 2 bases and 14 bases respectively, with 24 bases between them. CDR1 and CDR2 from the germline V gene are TSWWSYY and QGS. The CDR3, as DNA: TGTGCTCTTGGGGAAGGGCCTATCGTCGGGTCCCCATTAATCTTT. It translates to CALGEGPIVGSPLIF.

This clone was seen a few times. The gene calls are TRDV1 and TRDJ1; TRDD3 might be the D (9 bases). Trimming removed 2 bases at V and 5 bases at J, with 33 bases between. CDR1 is TSWWSYY, CDR2 QGS, per germline. This CDR3 contains 21 residues. The CDR3 nucleotides read TGTGCTCTTGGGGAAATATCTTCCTACGTCGGGGATACGAGGTTCGGGGATAAACTCATCTTT. It yields the protein CALGEISSYVGDTRFGDKLIF.

This clone was recorded a few times. The J gene is TRDJ1, the V gene TRDV1; D remains ambiguous. Trimming stripped 0 bases from V and 4 bases from J, with 27 bases between. From germline, CDR1 is TSWWSYY and CDR2 QGS. The CDR3 is 20 amino acids. CDR3: CALGELSLLIQIPQDDKLIF. The CDR3 DNA sequence: TGTGCTCTTGGGGAACTGAGTCTTCTAATACAAATCCCTCAGGACGATAAACTCATCTTT.

This clone was detected only a few times. The junction departs from germline at one end; a sequencing error may be responsible. The chain combines TRDV1 with TRDJ1; 10 positions match TRDD3. This CDR3 region has 20 residues. Per germline, CDR1 TSWWSYY and CDR2 QGS. The CDR3 here is CALGERPLRGIRLRTGKLIF. The CDR3, as DNA: TGTGCTCTTGGGGAACGTCCCCTACGGGGGATACGCCTACGGACCGGTAAACTCATCTTT.

This chain connects TRDV1 to TRDJ1, with TRDD3 identical over 9 bases. The CDR3 runs 17 residues. Germline lookup yields CDR1 TSWWSYY and CDR2 QGS. V gave up 2 bases and J gave up 10 bases; unmatched junction bases: 17. For the CDR3, the DNA is TGTGCTCTTGGGGAAGGATCCCTGTGGGGGATAAATCACAGACTCATCTTT. This gives the protein CALGEGSLWGINHRLIF.

This chain uses TRDV1 with TRDJ1, with 11 bases that match TRDD3. From germline, CDR1 is TSWWSYY and CDR2 QGS. The CDR3 consists of 20 residues. Germline trimming cut 3 bases from V and 0 bases from J; bases unmatched to any gene: 15. CDR3 in amino acids: CALGEPGAWGIRAYTDKLIF. The CDR3 coding sequence is TGTGCTCTTGGGGAGCCCGGGGCTTGGGGGATACGCGCGTACACCGATAAACTCATCTTT.

This clone was seen a few times. The chain is built from TRDV1 and TRDJ1, with TRDD3 identical over 10 bases. The CDR3 spans 18 residues. Germline V gene data show CDR1 as TSWWSYY and CDR2 as QGS. The CDR3 DNA reads as TGTGCCTTCGGGTCAGTACTGGGGGATCTCTCGTACACCGATAAACTCATCTTT. Translation gives CAFGSVLGDLSYTDKLIF.

This clone was seen a few times. The genes are TRDV1 and TRDJ1, with 9 bases that match TRDD3. The CDR3 has 27 amino acids. Germline V lookup: CDR1 TSWWSYY, CDR2 QGS. The J segment lost 0 bases and the V segment lost 0 bases, leaving 35 bases of the junction unmatched. The CDR3 region is CALGELPNPGLLPTVLGDRPYTDKLIF. CDR3 nucleotides: TGTGCTCTTGGGGAACTTCCCAATCCCGGCCTCCTACCTACCGTACTGGGGGACAGACCGTACACCGATAAACTCATCTTT.

The chain links TRDV1 to TRDJ1; 12 nucleotides match TRDD3. The V gene end was trimmed by 2 bases and the J gene end by 4 bases; junction bases not matched to a gene: 23. The CDR3 length is 22 residues. Germline V gene data show CDR1 as TSWWSYY and CDR2 as QGS. For the CDR3, the DNA is TGTGCTCTTGGGGAAGACGCCTTTCCTACAAGTTCTCCTGGGGGATACGACGATAAACTCATCTTT. This sequence encodes CALGEDAFPTSSPGGYDDKLIF.

The V call is TRDV2, the J call TRDJ1, with D maybe TRDD3 (6 bases). There are 16 residues in the CDR3. The ends were cut back, 5 bases at V and 3 bases at J, with 21 bases in the middle. Looked up from germline, CDR1 is GEAIGNYY and CDR2 is EKD. The CDR3 reads CACGPRGRGRADKLIF. The CDR3 DNA follows: TGTGCCTGTGGCCCTCGGGGTAGGGGGAGAGCCGATAAACTCATCTTT.

The chain is built from TRDV1 and TRDJ1; D is tentatively TRDD1 or TRDD3 (6 bases each). The CDR3 is made up of 19 amino acids. CDR1 is TSWWSYY, CDR2 QGS, per germline. V shed 2 bases and J shed 0 bases, with 22 bases lying between them. The CDR3 DNA reads TGTGCTCTTGGGGAATTCTACCCGTACTGGGAAATATACACCGATAAACTCATCTTT. It yields the protein CALGEFYPYWEIYTDKLIF.

This clone has only a few counts. The chain is built from TRDV1 and TRDJ1; possible D gene TRDD3, 6 bases. V was clipped by 3 bases and J by 0 bases, with 17 bases between them. This CDR3 has 17 residues. Germline CDR1 is TSWWSYY and CDR2 is QGS. CDR3 amino acids: CALGEMGAEFHTDKLIF. The DNA of the CDR3 is TGTGCTCTTGGGGAGATGGGGGCCGAATTCCACACCGATAAACTCATCTTT.

This chain connects TRDV1 to TRDJ1; 9 nucleotides line up with TRDD3. V lost 1 base, J lost 0 bases, and 9 bases stayed unmatched. The germline V gene encodes CDR1 TSWWSYY and CDR2 QGS. The CDR3 spans 18 residues. In DNA, the CDR3 is TGTGCTCTTGGGGAACGGTACGCTGGGGGATGGAACACCGATAAACTCATCTTT. Translation gives CALGERYAGGWNTDKLIF.